Presented here are 13 T cell receptor beta chains from one specimen sequenced in a study of T-cell reconstitution after alpha-beta-depleted transplantation in children. As it was prepared, the TCRbeta library received unique molecular identifiers. TCRdb redid the calling of the PCR reads with MiXCR, one entry per CDR3 protein. The sample holds around 380,000 distinct CDR3 sequences, about a tenth seen once. The sequences come from PBMCs from the stem cell graft donor, collected from the stem cell graft. The receptors were gathered from a human donor who donated a stem cell graft to a child with acute myeloid leukemia.

This clonotype was recorded only once. The junction departs from germline at one end; a sequencing error may be responsible. CDR3: CTSTAGYSNQPQHF. In DNA, the CDR3 is TGCACCAGCACCGCTGGCTATAGCAATCAGCCCCAGCATTTT. V usage is TRBV10-2 and J usage is TRBJ1-5; D unclear. The CDR3 totals 14 residues. Germline CDR1 WSHSY, CDR2 SAAADI.

This clonotype was counted a few times. This rearrangement joins TRBV5-1 to TRBJ2-1, with 9 bases matching TRBD1. Per the germline V gene, CDR1 is SGHRS and CDR2 is YFSETQ. V shed 0 bases and J 3 bases; nucleotides not matched to a gene: 1. The CDR3 is made up of 15 amino acids. CDR3 coding DNA: TGCGCCAGCAGCTTGGAGGACAGGGGCTACAATGAGCAGTTCTTC. This codes for CASSLEDRGYNEQFF.

This chain uses TRBV4-2 with TRBJ1-5, with 11 bases lining up with TRBD1. The CDR3 covers 17 residues. CDR1 and CDR2 from the germline V gene are LGHNA and YNFKEQ. With 0 bases clipped from V and 7 bases from J, the junction kept 8 bases outside the gene matches. CDR3 residues: CASSQDPGQGARQPQHF. CDR3 bases: TGTGCCAGCAGCCAAGACCCCGGACAGGGGGCTCGGCAGCCCCAGCATTTT.

The table lists this clonotype with a few counts. The CDR3 DNA follows: TGTGCCATCAGTGAGCTGGCGGCGAACACCGGGGAGCTGTTTTTT. Encoded protein: CAISELAANTGELFF. The genes are TRBV10-3 and TRBJ2-2; no firm D call. Deletions cut 2 bases from V and 0 bases from J, with 7 bases between. The CDR3 spans 15 residues. CDR1 is ENHRY and CDR2 is SYGVKD in the germline V gene.

This clonotype was detected ten times or more. The chain links TRBV7-3 to TRBJ2-3; D possibly corresponds to TRBD1 (6 bases). The CDR3 is made up of 16 amino acids. Germline lookup yields CDR1 SGHTA and CDR2 FQGTGA. Deletions cut 2 bases from V and 1 base from J, with 13 bases between. CDR3 in amino acids: CASSLDTGLRTDTQYF. The CDR3 DNA follows: TGTGCCAGCAGCTTAGACACAGGGCTTCGCACAGATACGCAGTATTTT.

The V and J genes are TRBV4-2 and TRBJ1-1; D may be TRBD1 (5 bases). Germline V gene sequence: CDR1 LGHNA, CDR2 YNFKEQ. This CDR3 spans 16 amino acids. V lost 1 base, J lost 0 bases, and 12 bases lay in between. The chain's CDR3 is CASSQGGLTMNTEAFF. CDR3 DNA: TGTGCCAGCAGCCAAGGGGGGTTAACCATGAACACTGAAGCTTTCTTT.

This clonotype was seen a handful of times. The rearrangement uses TRBV3-1 and TRBJ2-2; D not certain. Trimming took off 2 bases at V and 4 bases at J, with 8 bases between the two ends. CDR3 size: 14 residues. Germline CDR1 reads LGHDT; CDR2 reads YNNKEL (reference sequence). CDR3: CASSQPGSTGELFF. As DNA, the CDR3 is TGTGCCAGCAGCCAACCGGGTTCCACCGGGGAGCTGTTTTTT. Drawing the rest from reference TRBV3-1 and TRBJ2-2, the complete variable domain is DTAVSQTPKYLVTQMGNDKSIKCEQNLGHDTMYWYKQDSKKFLKIMFSYNNKELIINETVPNRFSPKSPDKAHLNLHINSLELGDSAVYFCASSQPGSTGELFFGEGSRLTVL.

V and J are TRBV5-6 and TRBJ2-7; 8 bases align to TRBD1. Trimming removed 5 bases from V and 1 base from J; junction bases left unmatched: 8. Germline lookup yields CDR1 SGHDT and CDR2 YYEEEE. The CDR3 totals 15 residues. The CDR3 DNA is TGTGCCAGCAGGGCTTCCACAGGGGGGTCCTACGAGCAGTACGTC. Residues: CASRASTGGSYEQYV.

This clonotype has a handful of counts. The rearrangement joins TRBV4-1 to TRBJ2-5; 15 positions match TRBD2. The germline gives CDR1 MGHRA, CDR2 YSYEKL. Trimming removed 0 bases from V and 5 bases from J; junction bases left unmatched: 4. The CDR3 loop spans 17 amino acids. The CDR3 DNA is TGCGCCAGCAGCCAAGACGAAGGACTAGCGGGGGGGGAGACCCAGTACTTC. Translated, it gives CASSQDEGLAGGETQYF.

This chain uses TRBV5-1 with TRBJ1-1; D perhaps matches TRBD1 (6 bases). Per the germline V gene, CDR1 is SGHRS and CDR2 is YFSETQ. Trimming took 4 bases from V and 1 from J, leaving 11 bases between them. The CDR3 extends over 14 amino acids. In nucleotides, the CDR3 is TGCGCCAGCAGCCTATCGACAGGGAACACTGAAGCTTTCTTT. It translates to CASSLSTGNTEAFF. Using reference TRBV5-1 and TRBJ1-1 for the parts outside the CDR3, the full variable domain is KAGVTQTPRYLIKTRGQQVTLSCSPISGHRSVSWYQQTPGQGLQFLFEYFSETQRNKGNFPGRFSGRQFSNSRSEMNVSTLELGDSALYLCASSLSTGNTEAFFGQGTRLTVV.

Comments on this clonotype: At one of its ends the junction is not consistent with the germline gene, which may arise from a read error. The rearrangement links TRBV7-7 to TRBJ2-3; D possibly uses TRBD1 or TRBD2 (5 bases each). The germline V gene has CDR1 SSHAT and CDR2 FNYEAQ (reference sequence). The CDR3 runs to 15 residues. CDR3 bases: TGTGCTAGCAGCTTAGGGGAAACAACGGGGGATACGCAGTATTTT. Its translation is CASSLGETTGDTQYF.

This clonotype was observed a few times. CDR3 in amino acids: CASGPPQSEAFF. Written as DNA, the CDR3 is TGTGCTAGTGGTCCCCCCCAGTCGGAAGCTTTCTTT. The V gene is TRBV12-5, the J gene TRBJ1-1; no definite D call. This CDR3 has 12 residues. V lost 5 bases to trimming and J lost 8 bases, with 12 bases between them. From germline, CDR1 is LGHNT and CDR2 FRNRAP.

The chain is built from TRBV7-9 and TRBJ1-1, with D maybe TRBD1 (5 bases). V was pared by 5 bases and J by 1 base, with 17 bases between. Germline V gene data show CDR1 as SEHNR and CDR2 as FQNEAQ (reference sequence). The CDR3 is made up of 16 amino acids. CDR3 sequence reads: CASSPLRERGNTEAFF. The DNA for the CDR3 is TGTGCCAGCAGCCCCCTCAGGGAGCGGGGGAACACTGAAGCTTTCTTT.